This passage covers 32 T cell receptor beta chains from one sample sequenced in a study of CD8 T cells in Susac syndrome. An amount of RNA that ranged from roughly 0.5 to 1 ug was reverse transcribed with random hexamers. TCRdb passed the immunoSEQ multiplex PCR reads through MiXCR, listing each CDR3 protein once. The sample holds about 440,000 distinct CDR3 sequences, more than 70% seen once. The material sequenced was CD8+ T cells from PBMCs. The source of these receptors is a human donor with multiple sclerosis.

The chain links TRBV18 to TRBJ1-2, with TRBD1 as a possible D gene (6 bases). V shed 2 bases and J shed 2 bases, with 15 bases lying between them. The CDR3 has 16 residues. The germline V gene has CDR1 KGHSH and CDR2 LQKENI. CDR3 DNA: TGTGCCAGCTCACCAAGGGGGGACCGATTAAACTATGGCTACACCTTC. As protein: CASSPRGDRLNYGYTF.

The rearrangement links TRBV19 to TRBJ2-7; D not certain. V lost 6 bases and J lost 2, with 17 bases in between. Looked up from germline, CDR1 is LNHDA and CDR2 is SQIVND (reference sequence). CDR3 length: 15 amino acids. In DNA, the CDR3 is TGTGCCAGTAGGGACGACCGACTCTCTACCTACGAGCAGTACTTC. This codes for CASRDDRLSTYEQYF.

This chain connects TRBV5-1 to TRBJ1-1; 7 bases match TRBD1. The V and J ends lost 0 bases and 5 bases, in that order; junction bases with no gene match: 10. Germline V gene data show CDR1 as SGHRS and CDR2 as YFSETQ. This CDR3 contains 16 residues. The DNA of the CDR3 is TGCGCCAGCAGCTTGGAACAGGGGACGAGGTGGACTGAAGCTTTCTTT. Translating gives CASSLEQGTRWTEAFF.

This clonotype was picked up a small number of times. The rearrangement joins TRBV6-6 to TRBJ2-3; D is undetermined. V dropped 2 bases and J dropped 6 bases, with 6 bases sitting between them. CDR1 and CDR2 (germline): MNHNY, SVGAGI (reference sequence). The CDR3 sequence is 12 residues long. Here the CDR3 reads CASSYEGDTQYF. For the CDR3, the DNA is TGTGCCAGCAGTTACGAAGGGGATACGCAGTATTTT.

The rearrangement joins TRBV29-1 to TRBJ1-1, with D perhaps TRBD1 (5 bases). This CDR3 contains 11 residues. V lost 7 bases, J lost 6 bases, and 12 bases lay in between. Germline V gives CDR1 SQVTM, CDR2 ANQGSEA. As DNA, the CDR3 is TGCAGCGGGGGGGTGGCCCCTGAAGCTTTCTTT. This translates into CSGGVAPEAFF.

The V and J genes are TRBV28 and TRBJ2-3; perhaps TRBD2 as D (6 bases). The CDR3 contains 17 residues. Trimming removed 3 bases from V and 3 bases from J, with 19 bases in between. The germline V gene has CDR1 MDHEN and CDR2 SYDVKM. The CDR3 nucleotides are TGTGCCAGCAGTTTTACTCGAGAGGGACTCGGGACAGATACGCAGTATTTT. Residues: CASSFTREGLGTDTQYF.

This rearrangement joins TRBV7-9 to TRBJ2-2; D ambiguous. The CDR3 has 15 amino acids. CDR1 is SEHNR, CDR2 FQNEAQ, per germline (reference sequence). Trimming took off 1 base at V and 6 bases at J, with 12 bases between the two ends. The CDR3 nucleotides are TGTGCCAGCAGCTTAGTGGCCCGTCTGCCCGGGGAGCTGTTTTTT. Translation: CASSLVARLPGELFF. Complete variable domain (other parts from reference TRBV7-9 and TRBJ2-2): DTGVSQNPRHKITKRGQNVTFRCDPISEHNRLYWYRQTLGQGPEFLTYFQNEAQLEKSRLLSDRFSAERPKGSFSTLEIQRTEQGDSAMYLCASSLVARLPGELFFGEGSRLTVL.

The gene calls are TRBV12-3 or TRBV12-4 and TRBJ2-5; D is unresolved. Trimming shortened V by 2 bases and J by 5 bases, and 12 bases separated the two germline ends. The length of the CDR3 is 14 residues. The CDR3 here is CASSLSWVGETQYF. The CDR3 nucleotides read TGTGCCAGCAGTTTAAGCTGGGTTGGGGAGACCCAGTACTTC.

The CDR3, as DNA: TGTGCCAGCAGTTTTTTGCCAGGGAGGGATAGCAATCAGCCCCAGCATTTT. This encodes CASSFLPGRDSNQPQHF. The chain carries TRBV12-3 or TRBV12-4 and TRBJ1-5; the D gene is possibly TRBD1 (5 bases). The CDR3 extends over 17 amino acids. V lost 3 bases and J lost 0, with 15 bases in between.

This chain uses TRBV21-1 with TRBJ2-3; the table's D call, TRBD2, has no DNA check behind it. TRBV21-1 is deemed a pseudogene. This CDR3 contains 16 residues. The CDR3 here is CASSVSGSGSTDTQYF. In DNA form, the CDR3 reads TGTGCCAGCAGCGTCTCGGGTAGCGGAAGCACAGATACGCAGTATTTT.

The table lists this clonotype with a few counts. The chain couples TRBV4-1 to TRBJ2-7, with D tentatively TRBD2 (5 bases). The CDR3 consists of 16 residues. V dropped 0 bases and J dropped 3 bases, with 15 bases sitting between them. Per the germline V gene, CDR1 is MGHRA and CDR2 is YSYEKL. The CDR3 DNA sequence: TGCGCCAGCAGCCAAGAAGATACGGGATTGATCTACGAGCAGTACTTC. Encoded protein: CASSQEDTGLIYEQYF.

This chain joins TRBV11-2 and TRBJ2-1; 11 positions agree with TRBD1. There are 15 residues in the CDR3. J gave up 8 bases and V 7 bases, and 10 bases lay outside the gene matches. Germline-derived CDR1 and CDR2 are SGHAT and FQNNGV. The CDR3 protein is CASIGGTGGFHEQFF. In DNA, the CDR3 is TGTGCCAGCATCGGAGGGACAGGGGGTTTCCATGAGCAGTTCTTC. The full variable domain, rest sourced from reference TRBV11-2 and TRBJ2-1, is EAGVAQSPRYKIIEKRQSVAFWCNPISGHATLYWYQQILGQGPKLLIQFQNNGVVDDSQLPKDRFSAERLKGVDSTLKIQPAKLEDSAVYLCASIGGTGGFHEQFFGPGTRLTVL.

The chain has TRBV6-1 and TRBJ1-2; a possible D gene is TRBD1 (6 bases). Deletions cut 5 bases from V and 2 bases from J, with 18 bases between. Germline CDR1 is MNHNS and CDR2 is SASEGT. The CDR3 is made up of 16 amino acids. CDR3 nucleotides: TGTGCCAGCAGTTTAGCGCCCAGGGACATCAACTATGGCTACACCTTC. Its protein is CASSLAPRDINYGYTF.

The gene calls are TRBV6-4 and TRBJ1-1; D possibly corresponds to TRBD1 (5 bases). Deletions cut 6 bases from V and 0 bases from J, with 11 bases between. The CDR3 covers 14 residues. From germline, CDR1 is MRHNA and CDR2 SNTAGT. The CDR3 is CASRITGLNTEAFF. In nucleotides, the CDR3 is TGTGCCAGCAGAATCACAGGACTGAACACTGAAGCTTTCTTT.

Turning to this clonotype: The CDR3 end shows no conserved phenylalanine or tryptophan, and so a read error is likely. V and J are TRBV4-1 and TRBJ1-2; weak D call: TRBD1 (6 bases). Germline-derived CDR1 and CDR2 are MGHRA and YSYEKL. V was pared by 4 bases and J by 7 bases, with 19 bases between. CDR3 size: 15 residues. The CDR3 protein is CASSPLTGAISGYTL. CDR3 coding DNA: TGCGCCAGCAGCCCACTGACGGGGGCCATCAGTGGCTACACCCTC.

The chain couples TRBV29-1 to TRBJ2-6, with 10 bases aligning to TRBD1. CDR3 length: 17 residues. The ends lost 2 bases at V and 1 base at J; junction bases unmatched: 5. Germline V CDR1 and CDR2: SQVTM, ANQGSEA. Written as DNA, the CDR3 is TGCAGCGTTGAAACCGGGACAGGGGATTCTGGGGCCAACGTCCTGACTTTC. This encodes CSVETGTGDSGANVLTF.

This chain connects TRBV27 to TRBJ2-7, with TRBD1 matching over 8 bases. The CDR3 covers 13 residues. Unmatched junction bases numbered 3, after V lost 5 bases and J lost 3 bases. Germline CDR1 MNHEY, CDR2 SMNVEV (reference sequence). The DNA of the CDR3 is TGTGCCAGCAGTGGACAGGGAGACTACGAGCAGTACTTC. It translates to CASSGQGDYEQYF.

The chain recombines TRBV28 with TRBJ2-7; tentatively, D is TRBD2 (5 bases). Germline CDR1 MDHEN, CDR2 SYDVKM. This CDR3 comprises 15 residues. The V end was cut by 1 base, the J end by 3 bases, with 13 bases between. CDR3: CASSLLAGQRYEQYF. CDR3 DNA: TGTGCCAGCAGTTTATTGGCGGGTCAGCGCTACGAGCAGTACTTC.

V gene TRBV5-6 combines with J gene TRBJ1-1; 9 bases line up with TRBD1. J lost 11 bases, V lost 4 bases, and 6 bases had no gene match. Looked up from germline, CDR1 is SGHDT and CDR2 is YYEEEE. There are 12 residues in the CDR3. This CDR3 is CASSGDRVQAFF. In nucleotides, the CDR3 is TGTGCCAGCAGCGGGGACAGGGTGCAGGCTTTCTTT.

The rearrangement joins TRBV7-2 to TRBJ1-1, with no clear D. V was shortened by 1 base and J by 5 bases, with 14 bases between the two germline ends. The CDR3 is made up of 15 amino acids. Germline CDR1 reads SGHTA; CDR2 reads FQGNSA. Written as DNA, the CDR3 is TGTGCCAGCAGCTTAGGGTCGGTAGGATGGACTGAAGCTTTCTTT. Amino acid sequence: CASSLGSVGWTEAFF.

The V call is TRBV7-9, the J call TRBJ2-7, with 9 bases identical to TRBD2. CDR3 size: 14 residues. The junction had 6 bases not matched to a gene; V was cut back by 2 bases and J by 7 bases. CDR1 SEHNR and CDR2 FQNEAQ come from the germline V gene (reference sequence). The CDR3 sequence: CASSLPTSGWEQYF. Written as DNA, the CDR3 is TGTGCCAGCAGCTTACCGACTAGCGGATGGGAGCAGTACTTC.

The rearrangement uses TRBV12-3 or TRBV12-4 and TRBJ2-1; TRBD1 is a possible D gene (6 bases). V was cut by 5 bases and J by 9 bases, with 17 bases left in between. The CDR3 has 14 residues. The CDR3 DNA follows: TGTGCCAGCAGTATTCGACAGGTTAACGGTGAGCAGTTCTTC. Translated: CASSIRQVNGEQFF.

This chain connects TRBV27 to TRBJ1-1; a weak D match, TRBD1 (6 bases). The CDR3 length is 16 residues. The germline gives CDR1 MNHEY, CDR2 SMNVEV (reference sequence). V lost 0 bases and J lost 7, with 18 bases in between. The DNA for the CDR3 is TGTGCCAGCAGTTTATCGAGGGCAGGGGTAGGTGGTGAAGCTTTCTTT. Translating it yields CASSLSRAGVGGEAFF.

The V call is TRBV10-1, the J call TRBJ2-1; D is possibly TRBD2 (7 bases). Germline V gene sequence: CDR1 WNHNN, CDR2 SYGVQD (reference sequence). V lost 0 bases, J lost 13 bases, and 25 bases lay in between. CDR3 length: 17 amino acids. CDR3 coding DNA: TGCGCCAGCAGTGAGTCGACAGGACTAGTCGGCCAAGAGGGTCAGTTCTTC. Protein: CASSESTGLVGQEGQFF.

The chain has TRBV6-5 and TRBJ2-2, with a possible D match to TRBD1 (7 bases). The CDR3 loop spans 16 amino acids. Trimming stripped 2 bases from V and 3 bases from J, with 13 bases between. Germline lookup yields CDR1 MNHEY and CDR2 SVGAGI. CDR3 sequence: CASSYSTGEDTGELFF. CDR3 nucleotides: TGTGCCAGCAGTTACAGTACAGGGGAGGACACCGGGGAGCTGTTTTTT.

V and J are TRBV28 and TRBJ2-2; 8 bases agree with TRBD1. V dropped 4 bases and J dropped 4; count of bases not matched to a gene: 8. CDR1 MDHEN and CDR2 SYDVKM come from the germline V gene. CDR3 length: 16 amino acids. Here the CDR3 reads CASSSNDRGLTGELFF. DNA for the CDR3: TGTGCCAGCAGTTCCAATGACAGGGGCCTCACCGGGGAGCTGTTTTTT.

The V and J genes are TRBV6-5 and TRBJ1-2, with D unclear. The germline V and J ends were trimmed by 8 bases and 6 bases, with 19 bases remaining between them. CDR3 size: 14 residues. In germline, CDR1 is MNHEY, CDR2 SVGAGI. CDR3 coding DNA: TGTGCCAGCGGGAAGGAGGGTTTCGGAAATGGCTACACCTTC. Residues: CASGKEGFGNGYTF.

The rearrangement joins TRBV5-1 to TRBJ2-2; 10 bases align to TRBD1. The junction had 7 bases not matched to a gene; V was cut back by 4 bases and J by 4 bases. Germline V gives CDR1 SGHRS, CDR2 YFSETQ. CDR3 length: 16 amino acids. The CDR3 DNA reads TGCGCCAGCAGCCCCGGGACAGGGGCTTCCACCGGGGAGCTGTTTTTT. Its protein product is CASSPGTGASTGELFF.

This clonotype was detected a few times. The rearrangement links TRBV24-1 to TRBJ2-3; D remains ambiguous. Germline CDR1 and CDR2: KGHDR and SFDVKD. The CDR3 is 14 residues long. V gave up 0 bases and J gave up 4 bases, with 7 bases separating them. Written as DNA, the CDR3 is TGTGCCACCAGTGATTTGCAGCAACCAGATACGCAGTATTTT. It specifies CATSDLQQPDTQYF.

V and J are TRBV30 and TRBJ1-4; D gene ambiguous. The CDR3 is made up of 11 amino acids. Trimming pared 7 bases from V and 8 bases from J, leaving 11 bases between. Germline values: CDR1 GTSNPN, CDR2 SVGIG (reference sequence). As DNA, the CDR3 is TGTGCCTTGGCTATTGGCGAAAAACTGTTTTTT. Encoded protein: CALAIGEKLFF.

V gene TRBV20-1 combines with J gene TRBJ2-1, with a possible D match to TRBD1 (5 bases). Between the trimmed V and J ends, which lost 0 bases and 6 bases, there was a span of 12 bases. Germline V lookup: CDR1 DFQATT, CDR2 SNEGSKA (reference sequence). This CDR3 is built from 14 residues. The CDR3 bases are TGCAGTGCTAGAGATAGGGGCAGCCCCAATGAGCAGTTCTTC. Translation: CSARDRGSPNEQFF.

The V and J genes are TRBV27 and TRBJ2-7; D unresolved. Trimming removed 3 bases at V and 4 bases at J, with 13 bases between. CDR1 MNHEY and CDR2 SMNVEV come from the germline V gene (reference sequence). There are 14 residues in the CDR3. The CDR3 spells CASSFQAPWYEQYF. The CDR3 nucleotides are TGTGCCAGCAGTTTTCAAGCCCCATGGTACGAGCAGTACTTC.